This passage covers 3 T cell receptor beta chains from one sample sequenced in a study of T cell changes during pregnancy in multiple sclerosis. The assay was immunoSEQ multiplex PCR, and TCRdb's table has in-frame clones only and misses some. Found here are more than 45,000 clones, 80% to 95% of them singletons; the top ten hold 0.2% to 0.3%. Sequencing used CD4+ T cells from peripheral blood mononuclear cells, obtained in the second trimester of pregnancy. The origin of the receptors is a female donor with multiple sclerosis, enrolled in a pregnancy study.

For the CDR3, the DNA is TGTGCCAGCAGCTTGGGTCAGACGACAGTCTATGGCTACACCTTC. Translating it yields CASSLGQTTVYGYTF. The chain recombines TRBV5-4 with TRBJ1-2; a possible D gene is TRBD1 (5 bases). Deletions cut 0 bases from V and 4 bases from J, with 13 bases between. The CDR3 has 15 amino acids. The germline V gene has CDR1 SGHNT and CDR2 YYREEE (reference sequence).

This chain links TRBV6-5 with TRBJ1-2; 9 nucleotides agree with TRBD1. The CDR3 is 15 amino acids. Germline V gene lookup returns CDR1 MNHEY and CDR2 SVGAGI. V lost 0 bases and J lost 7; bases outside the gene matches: 6. This chain's CDR3 is CASSYSGGQGSGYTF. CDR3 coding DNA: TGTGCCAGCAGTTACTCAGGGGGACAGGGCTCTGGCTACACCTTC.

The chain joins TRBV2 to TRBJ2-1; 8 bases align to TRBD1. This CDR3 contains 14 residues. The V and J ends lost 9 bases and 12 bases, in that order; junction bases with no gene match: 16. Germline V CDR1 and CDR2: SNHLY, FYNNEI. CDR3 bases: TGTGCCAGTGACCGGGACAGGCCCCACAAGGGGCAGTTCTTC. Translating gives CASDRDRPHKGQFF.